The 10 T cell receptor beta chains given below trace back to one sample, sequenced in a study of human T cells and chemical hapten exposure. TCRdb re-derived calls from the 5' RACE reads in MiXCR, one entry per CDR3 protein. This sample carries approximately 81,000 distinct CDR3 sequences, 7.7% of them seen once, and the ten largest clones take under 2.5%. The study extracted total RNA from unfractionated whole blood. These receptors all stem from a male donor in good health.

This clonotype was detected ten times or more. The V gene is TRBV18, the J gene TRBJ2-3, with 12 bases matching TRBD2. The CDR3 contains 19 residues. Germline loops: CDR1 KGHSH, CDR2 LQKENI. Unmatched junction bases numbered 15, after V lost 6 bases and J lost 2 bases. The CDR3 sequence: CASSPLAGGPVMDTDTQYF. Here the CDR3 DNA reads TGTGCCAGCTCGCCCCTAGCGGGAGGGCCGGTAATGGACACAGATACGCAGTATTTT.

The CDR3, as DNA: TGTGCCAGCAGTGAAGCGCTTCGGGGACAGGGGTACTACGAGCAGTACTTC. Encoded protein: CASSEALRGQGYYEQYF. The gene calls are TRBV6-1 and TRBJ2-7; 10 nucleotides align to TRBD1. The trim removed 0 bases at V and 3 bases at J, leaving 8 bases unmatched. This CDR3 region has 17 residues. The germline gives CDR1 MNHNS, CDR2 SASEGT.

This clonotype was counted a few times. The chain couples TRBV9 to TRBJ2-2; the match to TRBD1 covers 10 bases. The CDR3 spans 16 residues. Trimming cost V 3 bases and J 5 bases; bases outside gene matches: 7. Germline V gene lookup returns CDR1 SGDLS and CDR2 YYNGEE. The CDR3 loop is CASSAPGQGRTGELFF. The CDR3 DNA is TGTGCCAGCAGCGCCCCGGGACAGGGGAGAACCGGGGAGCTGTTTTTT. Full variable domain (rest looked up from reference TRBV9 and TRBJ2-2): DSGVTQTPKHLITATGQRVTLRCSPRSGDLSVYWYQQSLDQGLQFLIQYYNGEERAKGNILERFSAQQFPDLHSELNLSSLELGDSALYFCASSAPGQGRTGELFFGEGSRLTVL.

The chain employs TRBV2 and TRBJ1-6, with unresolved D. The CDR3 has 18 amino acids. Trimming took 8 bases from V and 0 from J, leaving 20 bases between them. Per germline, CDR1 SNHLY and CDR2 FYNNEI. The CDR3 reads CASRGLLNTSSYNSPLHF. CDR3 DNA: TGTGCCAGCCGAGGCCTCTTAAACACGAGCTCCTATAATTCACCCCTCCACTTT.

This clonotype was observed a few times. The J gene is TRBJ1-1, the V gene TRBV29-1, with unresolved D. The length of the CDR3 is 14 residues. Germline assignment: CDR1 SQVTM and CDR2 ANQGSEA. The V end was cut by 3 bases, the J end by 0 bases, with 11 bases between. The CDR3 reads CSVDGPYMNTEAFF. As DNA, the CDR3 is TGCAGCGTTGACGGACCGTACATGAACACTGAAGCTTTCTTT. Variable domain in full (rest from reference TRBV29-1 and TRBJ1-1): SAVISQKPSRDICQRGTSLTIQCQVDSQVTMMFWYRQQPGQSLTLIATANQGSEATYESGFVIDKFPISRPNLTFSTLTVSNMSPEDSSIYLCSVDGPYMNTEAFFGQGTRLTVV.

This clonotype was counted between two and nine times. V usage is TRBV5-1 and J usage is TRBJ1-1; TRBD1 is a possible D gene (5 bases). The CDR3 totals 14 residues. The germline V gene encodes CDR1 SGHRS and CDR2 YFSETQ. V lost 6 bases, J lost 5 bases, and 17 bases lay in between. The CDR3 reads CASNPGRGVTEAFF. DNA for the CDR3: TGCGCCAGCAACCCGGGCCGAGGGGTAACTGAAGCTTTCTTT.

There are many counts of this clonotype. The J gene is TRBJ2-1, the V gene TRBV11-1; 8 nucleotides line up with TRBD2. Germline V gene data show CDR1 as SGHAT and CDR2 as FQDESV (reference sequence). The CDR3 runs to 13 residues. The V gene end was trimmed by 5 bases and the J gene end by 9 bases; junction bases not matched to a gene: 6. As DNA, the CDR3 is TGTGCCAGCAGCAGACTCACTAGCGGTGAGCAGTTCTTC. Amino acids: CASSRLTSGEQFF.

This clonotype was seen many times. CDR3 residues: CSVRGQPFSYEQYF. The CDR3, as DNA: TGCAGCGTTCGGGGACAGCCATTCTCCTACGAGCAGTACTTC. This rearrangement joins TRBV29-1 to TRBJ2-7, with TRBD1 matching 7 bases. The CDR3 spans 14 residues. Per the germline V gene, CDR1 is SQVTM and CDR2 is ANQGSEA. With 5 bases clipped from V and 0 bases from J, the junction kept 7 bases outside the gene matches.

The chain combines TRBV12-3 or TRBV12-4 with TRBJ2-2, with D unresolved. Trimming pared 4 bases from V and 3 bases from J, leaving 9 bases between. The CDR3 totals 14 residues. The CDR3 loop reads CASSSAGDTGELFF. The CDR3 DNA sequence: TGTGCCAGCAGTTCCGCCGGTGACACCGGGGAGCTGTTTTTT.

This clonotype has at least ten counts. This chain links TRBV27 with TRBJ1-6; TRBD1 is a possible D gene (6 bases). This CDR3 is built from 11 residues. Germline loops: CDR1 MNHEY, CDR2 SMNVEV (reference sequence). Deletions cut 7 bases from V and 8 bases from J, with 6 bases between. CDR3 DNA: TGTGCCAGCAAGGGGGATTCACCCCTCCACTTT. Its protein is CASKGDSPLHF.